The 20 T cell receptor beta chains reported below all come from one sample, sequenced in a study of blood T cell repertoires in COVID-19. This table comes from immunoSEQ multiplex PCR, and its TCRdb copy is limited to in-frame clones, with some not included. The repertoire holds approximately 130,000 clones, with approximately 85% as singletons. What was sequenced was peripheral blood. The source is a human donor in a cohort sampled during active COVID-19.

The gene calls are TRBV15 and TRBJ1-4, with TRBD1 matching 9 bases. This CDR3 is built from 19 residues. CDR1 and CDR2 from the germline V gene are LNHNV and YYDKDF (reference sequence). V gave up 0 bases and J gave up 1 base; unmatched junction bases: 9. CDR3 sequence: CATSRDLTGGVLTNEKLFF. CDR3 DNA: TGTGCCACCAGCAGAGATTTGACAGGGGGAGTGCTAACTAATGAAAAACTGTTTTTT.

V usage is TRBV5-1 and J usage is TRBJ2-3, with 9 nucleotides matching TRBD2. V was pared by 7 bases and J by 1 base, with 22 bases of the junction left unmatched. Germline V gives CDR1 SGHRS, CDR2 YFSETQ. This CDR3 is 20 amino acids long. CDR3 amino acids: CASRRTRGSGSLDRTDTQYF. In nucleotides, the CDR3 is TGCGCCAGCCGACGGACTAGGGGTAGCGGGAGTCTTGATCGCACAGATACGCAGTATTTT. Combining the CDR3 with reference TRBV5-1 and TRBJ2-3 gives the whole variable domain KAGVTQTPRYLIKTRGQQVTLSCSPISGHRSVSWYQQTPGQGLQFLFEYFSETQRNKGNFPGRFSGRQFSNSRSEMNVSTLELGDSALYLCASRRTRGSGSLDRTDTQYFGPGTRLTVL.

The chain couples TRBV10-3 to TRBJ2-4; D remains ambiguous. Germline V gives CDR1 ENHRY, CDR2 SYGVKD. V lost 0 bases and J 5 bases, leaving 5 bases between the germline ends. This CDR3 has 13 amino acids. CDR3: CAISESGQNIQYF. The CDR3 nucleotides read TGTGCCATCAGTGAGTCGGGCCAAAACATTCAGTACTTC.

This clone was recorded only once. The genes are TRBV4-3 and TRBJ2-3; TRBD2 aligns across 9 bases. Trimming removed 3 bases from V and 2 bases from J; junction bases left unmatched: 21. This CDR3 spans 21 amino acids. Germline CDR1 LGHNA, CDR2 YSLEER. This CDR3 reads CASSHLLNLAGGGVFTDTQYF. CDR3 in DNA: TGCGCCAGCAGCCACCTCCTAAATCTTGCTGGCGGGGGGGTTTTCACAGATACGCAGTATTTT.

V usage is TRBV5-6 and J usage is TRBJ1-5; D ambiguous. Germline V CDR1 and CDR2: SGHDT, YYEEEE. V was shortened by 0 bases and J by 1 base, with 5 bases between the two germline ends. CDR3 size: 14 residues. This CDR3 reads CASSLGRSNQPQHF. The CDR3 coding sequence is TGTGCCAGCAGCTTGGGCAGGAGCAATCAGCCCCAGCATTTT.

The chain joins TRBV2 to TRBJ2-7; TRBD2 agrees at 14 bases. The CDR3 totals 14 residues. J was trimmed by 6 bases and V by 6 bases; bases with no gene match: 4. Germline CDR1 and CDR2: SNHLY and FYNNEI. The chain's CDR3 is CASRGLAGDPEQYV. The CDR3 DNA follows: TGTGCCAGCAGGGGACTAGCGGGAGATCCCGAGCAGTACGTC.

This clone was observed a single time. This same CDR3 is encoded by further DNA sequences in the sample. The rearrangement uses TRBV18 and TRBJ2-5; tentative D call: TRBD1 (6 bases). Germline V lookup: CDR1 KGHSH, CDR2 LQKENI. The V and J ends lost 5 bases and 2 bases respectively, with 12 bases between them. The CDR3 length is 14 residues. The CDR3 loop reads CASSLDSYQETQYF. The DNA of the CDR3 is TGTGCCAGCTCATTGGACAGCTATCAAGAGACCCAGTACTTC. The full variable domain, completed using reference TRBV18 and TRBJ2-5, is NAGVMQNPRHLVRRRGQEARLRCSPMKGHSHVYWYRQLPEEGLKFMVYLQKENIIDESGMPKERFSAEFPKEGPSILRIQQVVRGDSAAYFCASSLDSYQETQYFGPGTRLLVL.

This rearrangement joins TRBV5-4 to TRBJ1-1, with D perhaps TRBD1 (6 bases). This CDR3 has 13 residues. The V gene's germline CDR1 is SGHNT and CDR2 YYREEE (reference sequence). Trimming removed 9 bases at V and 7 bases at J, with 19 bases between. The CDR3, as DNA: TGTGCCAACAACCCAGGGGTGGTTAATGAAGCTTTCTTT. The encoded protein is CANNPGVVNEAFF.

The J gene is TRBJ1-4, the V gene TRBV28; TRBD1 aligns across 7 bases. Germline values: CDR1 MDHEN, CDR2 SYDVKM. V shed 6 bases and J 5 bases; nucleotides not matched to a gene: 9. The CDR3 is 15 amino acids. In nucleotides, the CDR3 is TGTGCCAGCAGAGAAACTAGGACAGGCAATGAAAAACTGTTTTTT. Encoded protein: CASRETRTGNEKLFF.

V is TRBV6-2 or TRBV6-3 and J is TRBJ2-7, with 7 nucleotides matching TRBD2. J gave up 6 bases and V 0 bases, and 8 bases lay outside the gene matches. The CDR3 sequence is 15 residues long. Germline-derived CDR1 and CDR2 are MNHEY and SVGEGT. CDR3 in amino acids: CASSYSTAGVGEQYV. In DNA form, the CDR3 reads TGTGCCAGCAGTTACTCGACGGCGGGAGTCGGCGAGCAGTACGTC.

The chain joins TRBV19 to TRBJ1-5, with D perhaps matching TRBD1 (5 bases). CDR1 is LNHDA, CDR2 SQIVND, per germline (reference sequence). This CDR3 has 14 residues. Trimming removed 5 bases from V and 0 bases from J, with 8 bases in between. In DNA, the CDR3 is TGTGCCAGTAGTGCCGACAGTAGCAATCAGCCCCAGCATTTT. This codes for CASSADSSNQPQHF.

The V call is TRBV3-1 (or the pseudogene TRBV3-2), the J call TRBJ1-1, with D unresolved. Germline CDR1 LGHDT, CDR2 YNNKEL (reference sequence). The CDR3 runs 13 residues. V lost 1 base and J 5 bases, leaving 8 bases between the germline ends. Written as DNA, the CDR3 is TGTGCCAGCAGCCAAGGCTCTCGGACTGAAGCTTTCTTT. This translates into CASSQGSRTEAFF.

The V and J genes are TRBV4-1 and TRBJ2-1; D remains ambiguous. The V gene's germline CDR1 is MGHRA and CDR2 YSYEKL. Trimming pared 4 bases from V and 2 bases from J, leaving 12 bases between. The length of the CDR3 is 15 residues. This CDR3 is CASSPRENAYNEQFF. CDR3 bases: TGCGCCAGCAGCCCCCGCGAAAACGCCTACAATGAGCAGTTCTTC.

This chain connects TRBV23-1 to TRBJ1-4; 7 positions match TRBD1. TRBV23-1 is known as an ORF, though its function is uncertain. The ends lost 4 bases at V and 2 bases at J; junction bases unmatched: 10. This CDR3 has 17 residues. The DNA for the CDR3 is TGCGCCAGCAGTCTCGAAGACAGGGAATATACTAATGAAAAACTGTTTTTT. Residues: CASSLEDREYTNEKLFF.

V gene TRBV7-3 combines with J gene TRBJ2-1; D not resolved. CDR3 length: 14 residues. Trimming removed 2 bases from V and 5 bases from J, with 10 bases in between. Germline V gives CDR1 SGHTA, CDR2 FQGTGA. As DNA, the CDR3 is TGTGCCAGCAGCTTAGGTGCTAGAAACAATGAGCAGTTCTTC. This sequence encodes CASSLGARNNEQFF.

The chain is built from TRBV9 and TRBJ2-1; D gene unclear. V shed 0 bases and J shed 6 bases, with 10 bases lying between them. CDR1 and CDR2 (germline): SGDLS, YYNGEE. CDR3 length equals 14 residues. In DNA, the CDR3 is TGTGCCAGCAGCGTAGGCGGCCCGAGCAATGAGCAGTTCTTC. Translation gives CASSVGGPSNEQFF.

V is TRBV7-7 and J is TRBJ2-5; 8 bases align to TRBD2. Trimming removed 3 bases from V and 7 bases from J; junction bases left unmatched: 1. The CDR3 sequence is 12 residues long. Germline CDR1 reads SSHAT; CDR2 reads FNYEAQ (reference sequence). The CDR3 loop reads CASSLAGGTQYF. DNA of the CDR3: TGTGCCAGCAGCTTGGCGGGAGGGACCCAGTACTTC.

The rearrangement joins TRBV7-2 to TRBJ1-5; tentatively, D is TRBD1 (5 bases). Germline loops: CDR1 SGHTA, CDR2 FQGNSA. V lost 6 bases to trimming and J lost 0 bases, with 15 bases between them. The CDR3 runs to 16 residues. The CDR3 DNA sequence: TGTGCCAGCAGAAAAAGGGCCGACAGTAGCAATCAGCCCCAGCATTTT. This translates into CASRKRADSSNQPQHF.

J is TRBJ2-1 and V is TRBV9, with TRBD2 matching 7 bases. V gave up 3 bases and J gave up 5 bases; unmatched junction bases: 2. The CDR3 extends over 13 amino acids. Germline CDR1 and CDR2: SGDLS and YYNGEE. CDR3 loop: CASSGLADNEQFF. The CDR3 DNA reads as TGTGCCAGCAGCGGCCTAGCGGACAATGAGCAGTTCTTC.

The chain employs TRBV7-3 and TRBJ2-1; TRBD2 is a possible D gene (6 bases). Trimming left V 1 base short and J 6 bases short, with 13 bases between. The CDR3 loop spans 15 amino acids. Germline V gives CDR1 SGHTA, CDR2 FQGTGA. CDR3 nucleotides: TGTGCCAGCAGCTTAAGCCGGGGGTTGTCCAATGAGCAGTTCTTC. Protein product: CASSLSRGLSNEQFF.